This entry concerns a single TCR beta chain. The data stem from a study of T cell clones after liver transplantation. Study summary: Post-transplant blood was tracked for graft-donor-reactive T cell clones identified in a pre-transplant mixed lymphocyte reaction.

CDR1 SGHRS and CDR2 YFSETQ come from the germline V gene. The ends lost 6 bases at V and 8 bases at J; junction bases unmatched: 7. CDR3 size: 15 residues. Here immunoSEQ multiplex PCR was the method, and the copy in TCRdb shows in-frame clones only, minus some. Of over 14,000 clones in the sample, nearly 95% were seen once. This TCR was sampled from a human donor who received a liver transplant. The chain combines TRBV5-1 with TRBJ2-1; TRBD2 matches 14 bases. The input for sequencing was CD8+ T cells from blood, taken before liver transplant. CDR3 coding DNA: TGCGCCAGCACTCGGACTAGCGGGAGGCGCGATGAGCAGTTCTTC. Translation gives CASTRTSGRRDEQFF.